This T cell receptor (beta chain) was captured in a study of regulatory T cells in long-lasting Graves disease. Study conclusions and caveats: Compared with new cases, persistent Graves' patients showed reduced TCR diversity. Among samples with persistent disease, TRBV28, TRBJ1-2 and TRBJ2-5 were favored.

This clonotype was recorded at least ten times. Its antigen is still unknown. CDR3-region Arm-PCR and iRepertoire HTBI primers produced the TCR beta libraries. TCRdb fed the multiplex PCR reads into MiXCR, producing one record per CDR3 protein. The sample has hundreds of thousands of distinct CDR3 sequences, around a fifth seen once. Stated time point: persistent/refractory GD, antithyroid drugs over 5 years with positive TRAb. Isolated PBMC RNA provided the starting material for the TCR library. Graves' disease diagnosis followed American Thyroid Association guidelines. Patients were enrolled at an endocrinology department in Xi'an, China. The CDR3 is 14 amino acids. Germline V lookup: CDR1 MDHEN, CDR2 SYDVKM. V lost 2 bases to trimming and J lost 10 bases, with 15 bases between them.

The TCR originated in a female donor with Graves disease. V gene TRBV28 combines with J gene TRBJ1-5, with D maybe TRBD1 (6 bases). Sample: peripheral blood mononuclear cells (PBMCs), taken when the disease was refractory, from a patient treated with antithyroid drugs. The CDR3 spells CASSLTDRDAPQHF. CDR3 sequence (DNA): TGTGCCAGCAGTTTAACGGACAGAGATGCACCCCAGCATTTT.